A single sample gave rise to the 25 T cell receptor beta chains below, sequenced in a study of blood T cell repertoires in COVID-19 (TCRdb year 2020). The library was made by the immunoSEQ multiplex PCR assay. TCRdb mirrors the immuneACCESS table, restricted to in-frame sequences. Some clones are absent from its copies; in checked studies, under half trace to an unresolved V gene, and the reason for the others is unknown. This sample gives about 50,000 clones in total; about 90% of them show up just once. Of the sample, around a sixth is held by the ten largest clones. Source material: peripheral blood. These receptors originate from a human donor in a cohort sampled during active COVID-19.

The rearrangement links TRBV2 to TRBJ2-7; a weak D match, TRBD2 (6 bases). Trimming took off 6 bases at V and 3 bases at J, with 15 bases between the two ends. The length of the CDR3 is 14 residues. Germline lookup yields CDR1 SNHLY and CDR2 FYNNEI. CDR3 region: CASRPGVAIYEQYF. The CDR3 DNA is TGTGCCAGCAGACCGGGGGTGGCAATCTACGAGCAGTACTTC.

In nucleotides, the CDR3 is TGCGCCACTAAGGGGAAGGATGCATCCTACGAGCAGTACTTC. The encoded protein is CATKGKDASYEQYF. The V and J genes are TRBV10-2 and TRBJ2-7; D may be TRBD1 (5 bases). Trimming shortened V by 10 bases and J by 1 base, and 17 bases separated the two germline ends. This CDR3 contains 14 residues. Germline-derived CDR1 and CDR2 are WSHSY and SAAADI.

V is TRBV6-5 and J is TRBJ2-7; unclear D gene. V lost 7 bases and J lost 3, with 10 bases in between. Germline lookup yields CDR1 MNHEY and CDR2 SVGAGI. CDR3 length: 12 residues. The CDR3 is CASNKPGYEQYF. CDR3 nucleotide sequence: TGTGCCAGCAACAAACCGGGCTACGAGCAGTACTTC.

The J gene is TRBJ1-2, the V gene TRBV6-1; D not certain. This CDR3 contains 14 residues. The germline V gene has CDR1 MNHNS and CDR2 SASEGT. Between the trimmed V and J ends, which lost 3 bases and 4 bases, there was a span of 12 bases. DNA of the CDR3: TGTGCCAGCAGTGACCGGTGGAGTTTCTATGGCTACACCTTC. This encodes CASSDRWSFYGYTF.

The chain employs TRBV12-3 or TRBV12-4 and TRBJ2-7; D possibly corresponds to TRBD2 (6 bases). Trimming took off 4 bases at V and 7 bases at J, with 14 bases between the two ends. The length of the CDR3 is 13 residues. CDR3 DNA: TGTGCCAGCAGTTCCGGAGGGCTGAGTGAGCAGTACTTC. Translating gives CASSSGGLSEQYF.

This clone was picked up one time. This CDR3 is CASSSVPGSNEQFF. CDR3 bases: TGTGCCAGCAGCTCCGTCCCCGGGAGCAATGAGCAGTTCTTC. The chain links TRBV7-9 to TRBJ2-1; possible D gene TRBD2, 6 bases. The CDR3 has 14 residues. The germline gives CDR1 SEHNR, CDR2 FQNEAQ (reference sequence). V was trimmed by 4 bases and J by 6 bases, leaving 13 bases between them.

With respect to this clone: The same CDR3 also results from other DNA sequences found in this sample. This rearrangement joins TRBV19 to TRBJ1-1; unclear D gene. CDR1 and CDR2 from the germline V gene are LNHDA and SQIVND (reference sequence). The CDR3 consists of 12 residues. The ends were cut back, 3 bases at V and 4 bases at J, with 6 bases in the middle. The CDR3 protein is CASSIASTEAFF. CDR3 sequence (DNA): TGTGCCAGTAGTATCGCCAGCACTGAAGCTTTCTTT.

The chain employs TRBV6-4 and TRBJ1-2, with D unresolved. The CDR3 is 14 residues long. V was trimmed by 5 bases and J by 0 bases, leaving 10 bases between them. Germline V gene sequence: CDR1 MRHNA, CDR2 SNTAGT. The CDR3 here is CASSPDGTNYGYTF. The CDR3 DNA reads as TGTGCCAGCAGTCCCGACGGGACTAACTATGGCTACACCTTC.

The chain joins TRBV3-1 (or the pseudogene TRBV3-2) to TRBJ1-5; 9 nucleotides match TRBD1. CDR1 is LGHDT, CDR2 YNNKEL, per germline (reference sequence). V gave up 3 bases and J gave up 4 bases; unmatched junction bases: 4. The CDR3 runs to 15 residues. Here the CDR3 reads CASSQGQGGNQPQHF. In DNA form, the CDR3 reads TGTGCCAGCAGCCAGGGACAGGGAGGAAATCAGCCCCAGCATTTT.

The CDR3 spells CAWSTGGLGVREQYF. The CDR3 DNA follows: TGTGCCTGGAGTACCGGAGGACTAGGGGTAAGGGAGCAGTACTTC. The chain employs TRBV30 and TRBJ2-7; 7 bases are shared with TRBD2. There are 15 residues in the CDR3. The germline gives CDR1 GTSNPN, CDR2 SVGIG (reference sequence). The junction had 14 bases not matched to a gene; V was cut back by 2 bases and J by 7 bases.

This sequence joins TRBV7-9 and TRBJ2-1; 13 nucleotides align to TRBD2. Germline V gene data show CDR1 as SEHNR and CDR2 as FQNEAQ (reference sequence). CDR3 size: 15 residues. V lost 5 bases to trimming and J lost 7 bases; unmatched junction nucleotides: 5. The CDR3 coding sequence is TGTGCCAGCAGCCGGGGACTAGCGGGACCGAATGAGCAGTTCTTC. Translated: CASSRGLAGPNEQFF.

In this sample, this clone turned up a few times. This rearrangement joins TRBV7-6 to TRBJ1-1; 7 positions agree with TRBD1. V shed 5 bases, J shed 1 base, and the junction held 7 bases outside the gene matches. CDR3 length equals 15 residues. The V gene's germline CDR1 is SGHVS and CDR2 FNYEAQ. The CDR3 sequence is CASSPRQGANTEAFF. The CDR3 DNA is TGTGCCAGCAGCCCACGACAGGGTGCGAACACTGAAGCTTTCTTT.

This clone has just one count. The chain has TRBV19 and TRBJ1-2; 10 positions match TRBD1. From germline, CDR1 is LNHDA and CDR2 SQIVND (reference sequence). This CDR3 spans 15 amino acids. Unmatched junction bases numbered 6, after V lost 5 bases and J lost 3 bases. The chain's CDR3 is CASSRTGGRYYGYTF. As DNA, the CDR3 is TGTGCCAGTAGTCGGACAGGGGGTCGATACTATGGCTACACCTTC.

V and J are TRBV6-6 and TRBJ1-4; no definite D call. Germline assignment: CDR1 MNHNY and CDR2 SVGAGI (reference sequence). The CDR3 contains 12 residues. V lost 10 bases and J 5 bases, leaving 11 bases between the germline ends. The CDR3 spells CATNGGNEKLFF. The CDR3 bases are TGTGCCACCAACGGAGGAAATGAAAAACTGTTTTTT.

The V gene is TRBV18, the J gene TRBJ2-7, with 9 bases that match TRBD1. In germline, CDR1 is KGHSH, CDR2 LQKENI. There are 15 residues in the CDR3. V shed 3 bases, J shed 6 bases, and the junction held 9 bases outside the gene matches. CDR3 amino acids: CASSPSTGGGGEQYF. In DNA form, the CDR3 reads TGTGCCAGCTCACCTTCGACAGGGGGAGGAGGCGAGCAGTACTTC.

This chain links TRBV10-2 with TRBJ2-5; the match to TRBD2 covers 10 bases. J lost 5 bases, V lost 7 bases, and 4 bases had no gene match. The germline gives CDR1 WSHSY, CDR2 SAAADI. CDR3 size: 13 residues. The chain's CDR3 is CASTAGGSETQYF. CDR3 nucleotides: TGCGCCAGCACAGCGGGGGGGTCGGAGACCCAGTACTTC.

This chain's CDR3 is CASSSPSRSYEQYF. The CDR3 nucleotides are TGTGCCAGCAGTTCCCCGTCCCGTTCCTACGAGCAGTACTTC. V gene TRBV27 combines with J gene TRBJ2-7; D unresolved. The V end was cut by 4 bases, the J end by 1 base, with 11 bases between. The CDR3 extends over 14 amino acids. The germline gives CDR1 MNHEY, CDR2 SMNVEV (reference sequence).

The chain employs TRBV11-2 and TRBJ2-3; perhaps TRBD2 as D (5 bases). The CDR3 runs to 15 residues. Trimming shortened V by 2 bases and J by 0 bases, and 9 bases separated the two germline ends. The V gene's germline CDR1 is SGHAT and CDR2 FQNNGV. For the CDR3, the DNA is TGTGCCAGCAGCTTAAAGCGGAGTAGCACAGATACGCAGTATTTT. It yields the protein CASSLKRSSTDTQYF.

Details on this clone: Within the sample, other DNA sequences also encode this same CDR3. The rearrangement uses TRBV11-2 and TRBJ2-7; 9 positions match TRBD2. J gave up 2 bases and V 3 bases, and 2 bases lay outside the gene matches. There are 14 residues in the CDR3. CDR1 is SGHAT, CDR2 FQNNGV, per germline. CDR3 nucleotide sequence: TGTGCCAGCAGCTTGTCTAGCGGGACCTACGAGCAGTACTTC. Its translation: CASSLSSGTYEQYF.

V is TRBV19 and J is TRBJ2-3, with 9 bases that match TRBD2. Looked up from germline, CDR1 is LNHDA and CDR2 is SQIVND (reference sequence). CDR3 size: 16 residues. The V gene end was trimmed by 3 bases and the J gene end by 5 bases; junction bases not matched to a gene: 9. CDR3 region: CASSIGSGGPLDTQYF. As DNA, the CDR3 is TGTGCCAGTAGTATTGGAAGCGGGGGGCCGCTAGATACGCAGTATTTT.

V usage is TRBV6-1 and J usage is TRBJ1-3; D unclear. V shed 2 bases and J shed 3 bases, with 14 bases lying between them. Germline CDR1 reads MNHNS; CDR2 reads SASEGT. The CDR3 is 16 amino acids. DNA for the CDR3: TGTGCCAGCAGTGAAATCGGCAGGTCAGGTGGAAACACCATATATTTT. Translation: CASSEIGRSGGNTIYF.

This chain uses TRBV27 with TRBJ2-1; 8 positions agree with TRBD2. The CDR3 sequence is 14 residues long. Losses at the gene ends were 3 bases for V and 8 bases for J; bases not matched to a gene: 6. Germline assignment: CDR1 MNHEY and CDR2 SMNVEV (reference sequence). The CDR3 bases are TGTGCCAGCAGTTTGGGGACTAGGGGCTATGAGCAGTTCTTC. This translates into CASSLGTRGYEQFF.

This chain links TRBV13 with TRBJ1-3, with D hard to call. The germline V gene has CDR1 PRHDT and CDR2 FYEKMQ (reference sequence). This CDR3 region has 15 residues. V was pared by 4 bases and J by 11 bases, with 21 bases between. CDR3 loop: CASSSGKRLELPIYF. DNA of the CDR3: TGTGCCAGCAGCTCCGGAAAACGACTGGAATTACCCATATATTTT.

V gene TRBV30 combines with J gene TRBJ1-2; 8 bases are shared with TRBD1. Germline loops: CDR1 GTSNPN, CDR2 SVGIG (reference sequence). The V gene end was trimmed by 1 base and the J gene end by 0 bases; junction bases not matched to a gene: 10. This CDR3 has 17 amino acids. CDR3 in amino acids: CAWSAPGQAGSNYGYTF. CDR3 sequence (DNA): TGTGCCTGGAGTGCGCCGGGACAGGCGGGATCTAACTATGGCTACACCTTC.

CDR3 loop: CAISESRLAGAEQYF. Here the CDR3 DNA reads TGTGCCATCAGTGAGTCGAGGCTAGCGGGGGCCGAGCAGTACTTC. The V call is TRBV10-3, the J call TRBJ2-7, with 10 bases fitting TRBD2. The length of the CDR3 is 15 residues. V lost 0 bases and J lost 6; bases outside the gene matches: 5. Per the germline V gene, CDR1 is ENHRY and CDR2 is SYGVKD.